One and the same sample provided the 32 T cell receptor beta chains below, sequenced in a study of cytomegalovirus exposure and HLA in healthy donors. It was with 60 Vbeta and 13 Jbeta primers that the PCR ran. Using immunoSEQ multiplex PCR, the repertoire was profiled, and TCRdb retains in-frame clones only, with some absent. The sample yields about 89,000 clones, roughly 80% seen once. The sample comprised PBMCs. The receptors derive from a man aged 25-45 years in good health and CMV-seronegative.

This clone showed up just once. The V call is TRBV7-9, the J call TRBJ1-1, with D perhaps matching TRBD1 (5 bases). Trimming removed 5 bases at V and 7 bases at J, with 20 bases between. The CDR3 has 15 amino acids. The germline V gene has CDR1 SEHNR and CDR2 FQNEAQ (reference sequence). The CDR3: CASSPRGGSTLEAFF. The DNA of the CDR3 is TGTGCCAGCAGCCCCCGCGGGGGGTCGACACTTGAAGCTTTCTTT.

The V call is TRBV5-1, the J call TRBJ1-2; no definite D call. The CDR3 has 14 amino acids. Between the trimmed V and J ends, which lost 1 base and 0 bases, there was a span of 7 bases. Germline V gene lookup returns CDR1 SGHRS and CDR2 YFSETQ. The CDR3 region has the DNA TGCGCCAGCAGCTTGACCGCGACTAACTATGGCTACACCTTC. This codes for CASSLTATNYGYTF.

Only a few counts were recorded for this clone. The rearrangement joins TRBV6-1 to TRBJ2-7, with 9 positions matching TRBD2. The germline V gene encodes CDR1 MNHNS and CDR2 SASEGT. After removal of 5 bases from V and 3 bases from J, the junction contained 5 bases not matched to a gene. This CDR3 has 14 amino acids. CDR3 loop: CASSKREAFYEQYF. The CDR3 nucleotides are TGTGCCAGCAGTAAGCGGGAGGCCTTCTACGAGCAGTACTTC.

The rearrangement uses TRBV11-2 and TRBJ1-6; 7 positions agree with TRBD1. The V and J ends lost 7 bases and 8 bases, in that order; junction bases with no gene match: 8. The CDR3 runs to 14 residues. Germline loops: CDR1 SGHAT, CDR2 FQNNGV. CDR3 nucleotides: TGTGCCAGCACCATAGACAGGGAATATTCACCCCTCCACTTT. It specifies CASTIDREYSPLHF.

V is TRBV27 and J is TRBJ2-5; 8 positions agree with TRBD2. Germline V gene sequence: CDR1 MNHEY, CDR2 SMNVEV (reference sequence). The J segment lost 0 bases and the V segment lost 6 bases, leaving 9 bases of the junction unmatched. CDR3 length: 16 residues. In DNA, the CDR3 is TGTGCCAGCAGGCTCAGATCTAGCGGGTACCAAGAGACCCAGTACTTC. As protein: CASRLRSSGYQETQYF.

The chain carries TRBV2 and TRBJ1-2, with 7 nucleotides matching TRBD1. The CDR3 is 15 residues long. Germline assignment: CDR1 SNHLY and CDR2 FYNNEI. The V segment lost 3 bases and the J segment 0 bases; nucleotides outside the gene matches: 4. The CDR3 is CASSEEQGTNYGYTF. DNA for the CDR3: TGTGCCAGCAGTGAGGAACAGGGGACTAACTATGGCTACACCTTC.

This clone was observed a single time. The chain joins TRBV19 to TRBJ2-3; 10 nucleotides agree with TRBD1. With 3 bases clipped from V and 3 bases from J, the junction kept 6 bases outside the gene matches. CDR1 LNHDA and CDR2 SQIVND come from the germline V gene (reference sequence). CDR3 length: 16 amino acids. CDR3 sequence: CASSIRQGAQTDTQYF. The CDR3 coding sequence is TGTGCCAGTAGTATTCGACAGGGGGCGCAGACAGATACGCAGTATTTT.

The chain links TRBV7-9 to TRBJ2-5, with TRBD1 matching 7 bases. The CDR3 is 13 residues long. Trimming removed 5 bases from V and 4 bases from J; junction bases left unmatched: 4. Per germline, CDR1 SEHNR and CDR2 FQNEAQ (reference sequence). The CDR3 protein is CASSPGQPETQYF. The CDR3 DNA reads TGTGCCAGCAGCCCGGGACAGCCAGAGACCCAGTACTTC.

This clone was observed once. V and J are TRBV7-9 and TRBJ2-1; 7 nucleotides agree with TRBD1. With V trimmed by 6 bases and J by 6 bases, 8 bases remained unmatched. The V gene's germline CDR1 is SEHNR and CDR2 FQNEAQ (reference sequence). CDR3 size: 14 residues. CDR3 loop: CASRSDRDANEQFF. The CDR3 nucleotides are TGTGCCAGCAGATCAGACAGGGACGCCAATGAGCAGTTCTTC.

The V gene is TRBV6-1, the J gene TRBJ2-4, with 11 bases that match TRBD1. This CDR3 is 15 amino acids long. The V and J ends lost 8 bases and 4 bases, in that order; junction bases with no gene match: 7. CDR1 is MNHNS and CDR2 is SASEGT in the germline V gene. The CDR3 sequence is CASLGTGGSKNIQYF. DNA for the CDR3: TGTGCCAGCCTAGGGACAGGGGGTTCAAAAAACATTCAGTACTTC.

The rearrangement links TRBV11-2 to TRBJ1-2, with TRBD1 as a possible D gene (6 bases). The V gene lost 5 bases and the J gene lost 1 base, with 8 bases spanning the gap. Germline V gives CDR1 SGHAT, CDR2 FQNNGV. The CDR3 spans 13 residues. The CDR3: CASSPDSNYGYTF. CDR3 bases: TGTGCCAGCAGCCCGGACAGTAACTATGGCTACACCTTC.

The chain recombines TRBV11-2 with TRBJ2-5; TRBD2 might be the D (5 bases). The V gene lost 5 bases and the J gene lost 7 bases, with 14 bases spanning the gap. The CDR3 runs to 13 residues. Germline values: CDR1 SGHAT, CDR2 FQNNGV. Here the CDR3 reads CASSPDYSGTQYF. CDR3 DNA: TGTGCCAGCAGCCCCGACTACTCAGGGACCCAGTACTTC.

This clone showed up just a few times. The rearrangement uses TRBV19 and TRBJ2-5; 7 positions match TRBD1. Germline CDR1 reads LNHDA; CDR2 reads SQIVND (reference sequence). The ends lost 4 bases at V and 2 bases at J; junction bases unmatched: 7. The CDR3 is 15 amino acids. The CDR3, as DNA: TGTGCCAGTAGTACCCCGAGACAGGGACAAGAGACCCAGTACTTC. Translated, it gives CASSTPRQGQETQYF.

In this sample, this clone turned up a few times. The chain couples TRBV9 to TRBJ1-2, with D hard to call. Trimming cost V 0 bases and J 0 bases, with 9 bases left between them. Germline-derived CDR1 and CDR2 are SGDLS and YYNGEE. The CDR3 totals 15 residues. The CDR3 DNA follows: TGTGCCAGCAGCGTAGCGGGAAACACTAACTATGGCTACACCTTC. This codes for CASSVAGNTNYGYTF.

This chain connects TRBV5-1 to TRBJ1-4; 9 positions agree with TRBD1. The V gene end was trimmed by 4 bases and the J gene end by 3 bases; junction bases not matched to a gene: 4. The CDR3 has 15 residues. The germline V gene encodes CDR1 SGHRS and CDR2 YFSETQ. In nucleotides, the CDR3 is TGCGCCAGCAGCCTGGGACAGGGCTCTAATGAAAAACTGTTTTTT. Its translation: CASSLGQGSNEKLFF.

A few counts support this clone. The rearrangement links TRBV11-3 to TRBJ2-7, with 8 bases aligning to TRBD2. Germline loops: CDR1 SGHNT, CDR2 YENEEA. The V gene end was trimmed by 2 bases and the J gene end by 0 bases; junction bases not matched to a gene: 3. The CDR3 consists of 15 residues. The CDR3 region is CASSLRAGGSYEQYF. The CDR3 nucleotides read TGTGCCAGCAGCTTACGGGCGGGAGGCTCCTACGAGCAGTACTTC.

This clone has a single count. The chain is built from TRBV13 and TRBJ1-4; 8 bases are a match to TRBD1. This CDR3 has 14 residues. Trimming removed 5 bases from V and 12 bases from J; junction bases left unmatched: 11. CDR1 is PRHDT and CDR2 is FYEKMQ in the germline V gene (reference sequence). The CDR3 spells CASSPDREMTQLFF. The CDR3 coding sequence is TGTGCCAGCAGCCCGGACAGGGAAATGACCCAACTGTTTTTT.

The V call is TRBV5-8, the J call TRBJ2-1; TRBD2 aligns across 14 bases. V shed 0 bases and J 8 bases; nucleotides not matched to a gene: 4. The CDR3 runs 16 residues. Germline V gene data show CDR1 as SGHTS and CDR2 as YDEGEE. CDR3 region: CASSLAGTSGGYEQFF. CDR3 bases: TGTGCCAGCAGCTTGGCCGGGACTAGCGGGGGCTATGAGCAGTTCTTC.

In this sample, this clone turned up a few times. The chain recombines TRBV2 with TRBJ1-5; TRBD1 is a possible D gene (5 bases). Germline V lookup: CDR1 SNHLY, CDR2 FYNNEI. This CDR3 spans 17 amino acids. V dropped 2 bases and J dropped 4 bases, with 18 bases sitting between them. The CDR3 here is CASSEFLGGSSNQPQHF. The CDR3 bases are TGTGCCAGCAGTGAATTCCTGGGGGGTTCCAGTAATCAGCCCCAGCATTTT.

This chain uses TRBV6-6 with TRBJ1-6; D call uncertain. The CDR3 covers 14 residues. The germline gives CDR1 MNHNY, CDR2 SVGAGI (reference sequence). The V end was cut by 6 bases, the J end by 7 bases, with 13 bases between. The CDR3 nucleotides read TGTGCCAGCAGCCCCCCTGGGGAGAATTCACCCCTCCACTTT. This translates into CASSPPGENSPLHF.

This chain's CDR3 is CASSLGQGAHNEQFF. Written as DNA, the CDR3 is TGTGCCAGCAGCTTAGGACAGGGGGCGCACAATGAGCAGTTCTTC. The rearrangement links TRBV11-3 to TRBJ2-1, with 10 bases lining up with TRBD1. The V gene end was trimmed by 1 base and the J gene end by 5 bases; junction bases not matched to a gene: 2. CDR3 length equals 15 residues. Germline assignment: CDR1 SGHNT and CDR2 YENEEA.

The CDR3 sequence is CAWRFNFRASGNTIYF. The CDR3 DNA sequence: TGTGCCTGGAGGTTTAATTTCCGAGCCTCTGGAAACACCATATATTTT. The genes are TRBV30 and TRBJ1-3, with D unclear. CDR1 GTSNPN and CDR2 SVGIG come from the germline V gene (reference sequence). The CDR3 is 16 residues long. V shed 3 bases and J shed 0 bases, with 15 bases lying between them.

The rearrangement joins TRBV6-5 to TRBJ1-1; D gene unclear. The CDR3 consists of 11 residues. With 2 bases removed from V and 8 bases from J, the gap between germline ends came to 6 bases. Germline V gene lookup returns CDR1 MNHEY and CDR2 SVGAGI. The CDR3 loop is CASSYGVEAFF. CDR3 sequence (DNA): TGTGCCAGCAGTTACGGAGTCGAAGCTTTCTTT.

The chain carries TRBV10-3 and TRBJ1-5; the D gene is possibly TRBD1 (6 bases). Germline V gene sequence: CDR1 ENHRY, CDR2 SYGVKD. Deletions cut 0 bases from V and 11 bases from J, with 17 bases between. This CDR3 is 15 amino acids long. The CDR3 reads CAISESTRDTGAQHF. The CDR3 region has the DNA TGTGCCATCAGTGAGTCGACCCGGGACACCGGGGCCCAGCATTTT.

This chain's CDR3 is CASSSRTSSFYGYTF. CDR3 sequence (DNA): TGTGCCAGTAGTTCCCGGACAAGTTCATTCTATGGCTACACCTTC. V and J are TRBV19 and TRBJ1-2, with a weak D call TRBD1 (5 bases). The germline V gene has CDR1 LNHDA and CDR2 SQIVND (reference sequence). Trimming shortened V by 5 bases and J by 4 bases, and 17 bases separated the two germline ends. The CDR3 totals 15 residues.

The chain joins TRBV4-2 to TRBJ2-1; 7 bases are a match to TRBD1. The CDR3 loop spans 20 amino acids. Losses at the gene ends were 4 bases for V and 3 bases for J; bases not matched to a gene: 21. CDR1 and CDR2 from the germline V gene are LGHNA and YNFKEQ. The CDR3 reads CASSPIGIHRGRSLYNEQFF. The CDR3 DNA is TGTGCCAGCAGCCCCATCGGGATACACAGGGGAAGGTCTCTCTACAATGAGCAGTTCTTC.

The chain couples TRBV7-9 to TRBJ2-2, with 7 bases identical to TRBD2. After removal of 3 bases from V and 1 base from J, the junction contained 2 bases not matched to a gene. Germline CDR1 SEHNR, CDR2 FQNEAQ (reference sequence). The CDR3 extends over 15 amino acids. The CDR3 loop is CASSLSSGNTGELFF. The DNA for the CDR3 is TGTGCCAGCAGCTTGTCTAGCGGGAACACCGGGGAGCTGTTTTTT.

V is TRBV7-2 and J is TRBJ1-1, with D hard to call. V was pared by 4 bases and J by 1 base, with 7 bases between. The CDR3 consists of 13 residues. The V gene's germline CDR1 is SGHTA and CDR2 FQGNSA. CDR3 bases: TGTGCCAGCAGCTCCTCTCCGAACACTGAAGCTTTCTTT. Translating it yields CASSSSPNTEAFF.

V is TRBV6-6 and J is TRBJ2-7; D is undetermined. The V and J ends lost 6 bases and 0 bases respectively, with 12 bases between them. Germline values: CDR1 MNHNY, CDR2 SVGAGI (reference sequence). CDR3 size: 14 residues. CDR3 residues: CASSPPDISYEQYF. Written as DNA, the CDR3 is TGTGCCAGCAGCCCTCCCGACATCTCCTACGAGCAGTACTTC.

This clone was counted only a few times. This sample also contains other DNA sequences that code for the same CDR3. The V gene is TRBV9, the J gene TRBJ2-2; 9 bases fit TRBD1. The CDR3 has 18 amino acids. Trimming at V came to 1 base and at J to 6 bases, leaving 13 bases not matched to a gene. Germline CDR1 SGDLS, CDR2 YYNGEE. The CDR3 DNA is TGTGCCAGCAGCGTAACATCCGGGACAGGGATTTGGGCCGGGGAGCTGTTTTTT. Residues: CASSVTSGTGIWAGELFF.

The chain couples TRBV20-1 to TRBJ2-7; TRBD1 is a possible D gene (5 bases). Between the trimmed V and J ends, which lost 7 bases and 3 bases, there was a span of 10 bases. The CDR3 consists of 11 residues. The germline CDR1 and CDR2 sequences are DFQATT and SNEGSKA (reference sequence). The CDR3 loop is CSGWQGYEQYF. The DNA of the CDR3 is TGCAGTGGTTGGCAGGGCTACGAGCAGTACTTC.

The gene calls are TRBV4-3 and TRBJ2-3; 13 bases fit TRBD2. CDR3 size: 16 residues. Germline CDR1 LGHNA, CDR2 YSLEER. V was clipped by 4 bases and J by 4 bases; unmatched bases: 5. In DNA form, the CDR3 reads TGCGCCAGCAGCCCATCCGGGACTAGCGGGGCAGATACGCAGTATTTT. This encodes CASSPSGTSGADTQYF.